These 2 T cell receptor beta chains came from one sample sequenced in a study of T cells in localized non-small cell lung cancer. Profiling relied on immunoSEQ multiplex PCR, and the TCRdb table lists in-frame clones only, not all of them. This sample has 23,000 or so clones, with 75% to 90% found just once. The specimen comprised peripheral blood, sampled before any cancer treatment. These receptors were collected from a man between 40 and 75 years old with stage I squamous cell lung carcinoma.

The chain has TRBV12-5 and TRBJ2-7; D remains unclear. Germline V gene data show CDR1 as LGHNT and CDR2 as FRNRAP. With 0 bases removed from V and 4 bases from J, the gap between germline ends came to 1 base. CDR3 size: 11 residues. CDR3 in amino acids: CASGLVYEQYF. CDR3 nucleotides: TGTGCTAGTGGTTTGGTGTACGAGCAGTACTTC.

Of note for this clone: Other DNA sequences from this sample encode an identical CDR3 as well. The chain has TRBV6-5 and TRBJ2-1, with 8 bases matching TRBD1. After removal of 5 bases from V and 13 bases from J, the junction contained 16 bases not matched to a gene. The V gene's germline CDR1 is MNHEY and CDR2 SVGAGI. There are 15 residues in the CDR3. CDR3 loop: CASSPPRWQGAEQFF. CDR3 in DNA: TGTGCCAGCAGTCCTCCCCGGTGGCAGGGGGCTGAACAGTTCTTC.